This paragraph covers one T cell receptor beta chain sequence. Which antigen it targets is not known. Base qualities are not recorded, but no much larger clone differs from it by a single base. The entire isolated RNA was reverse transcribed using the High Capacity cDNA Reverse Transcription Kit, and thus expressed TCRB transcripts were sequenced. Naive, central memory and regulatory T cell samples underwent deep immunoSEQ sequencing, averaging around 4 million total reads per sample. After sorted cells were lysed in RLT buffer, RNA was extracted with DNase-treated RNeasy Micro or Mini kits, with the choice depending on cell number. To prevent cross-contamination, each cell subset was processed individually, whereas patient and healthy donor samples were processed jointly. TCRB sequences were amplified from cDNA with the immunoSEQ multiplex PCR, producing 87-bp fragments spanning the CDR3 region. Amplicons were sequenced on the Illumina HiSeq platform. Per the original workflow: PCR bias was corrected computationally using synthetic template baselines, and reads within Hamming distance 2 were collapsed, with unmergeable singletons discarded. By aligning reads against IMGT, V, D and J genes, CDR3 length, and insertions or deletions at six rearrangement sites were assigned. Within each subset, clonotype counts were normalized to the number of sorted cells before true diversity and Gini coefficients were calculated with the tcR R package. Repertoire sharing was quantified using the overlap coefficient calculated on TCRB nucleotide sequences. TCRdb obtained this table from immuneACCESS and retained in-frame rearrangements with V and J assigned. These tables miss some clones; where compared with another copy, unresolved V genes account for less than half of the shortfall, and the remainder is unexplained. The V and J calls and clone size are taken from that table; D and trimming were inferred from the DNA. This sample has 300,000 or so clones in its table, and around 9.3% of those were observed once. The leading ten clones occupy 1% of the sample.

This entry belongs to a study of beta chain features in type 1 diabetes (dated 2018 in TCRdb). Regarding the study in general: Mean age, gender distribution, total cell number and subset yield were not different between patients and healthy donors. A total of about 100 million sorted cells were examined across all samples, and RNA yield correlated strongly with the number of cells per subset. The study compared the TCRB repertoires of sorted circulating CD4+ T cell subsets in recently diagnosed type 1 diabetes patients with those in matched healthy donors. Regulatory and stem cell-like memory subsets were obtained from only 8 patients and roughly eight healthy donors, while naive and central memory subsets were obtained from all 30 or so donors.

Spanning cysteine to phenylalanine, the CDR3 consists of 15 amino acids. CDR3 DNA is the only sequence kept; it has 45 bases, read in frame from the first base. In the germline V gene, CDR1 corresponds to SGHTA and CDR2 to FQGNSA. V loses 5 bases, J loses 2 bases, and the germline ends lie 13 bases apart. Each donor gave one peripheral blood draw, roughly 0.11 L on average, collected into heparinised tubes. Using a panel that included CD45RO, CCR7, CD25, CD127, CD95 and CD27, naive, central memory, regulatory and stem cell-like memory CD4+ T cells were sorted on a BD FACSAria II. Every sorted population had a purity above 95%. PBMCs were isolated right away by Lymphoprep density gradient centrifugation and were stained directly, without culture. So that batch effects would be minimized, each experiment stained and sorted samples in pairs, pairing one healthy donor with one patient. What the research found in general, with its limitations: The naive, central memory and regulatory TCRB repertoires appeared to resemble one another more closely among patients than among healthy donors. Because cDNA was sequenced instead of genomic DNA, activated cells with high expression could be over-represented, although the groups did not differ in activation or CD3 levels. At VDJ recombination sites, patients with type 1 diabetes made fewer insertions and deleted more nucleotides, a pattern implying thymic rearrangement abnormalities. Shorter templates might be favored by PCR, yet because patient and control samples were amplified and corrected together, any such skew would affect both groups equally. Because small numbers of individuals were included in the HLA sub-analyses, any influence of HLA type on TCRB rearrangement was left unresolved. A moderate but significant shortening of TCRB CDR3 length was observed in type 1 diabetes patients in all four CD4+ subsets.

The sequenced material came from central memory CD4+ T cells from blood. This TCR was sampled from a man aged 30 to 45 with type 1 diabetes. The rearrangement combines TRBV7-2 with TRBJ2-1, with the D gene tentatively TRBD1 or TRBD2, based on 6 matching bases in each. The CDR3 protein sequence reads: CASSVERGAYNEQFF. At the DNA level, the sequence is TGTGCCAGCAGCGTGGAGAGGGGGGCCTACAATGAGCAGTTCTTC.